Below, 29 T cell receptor beta chains from the same sample are listed, as sequenced in a study of T cell responses to AZD1222 COVID-19 vaccine. Profiled with immunoSEQ multiplex PCR; TCRdb holds only in-frame clones, not every one. The sample carries some 170,000 clones, 80% to 95% recorded once. The input for sequencing was peripheral blood, taken 28 days after the second dose of the MenACWY control vaccine. These receptors originate from an adult who received the MenACWY meningococcal vaccine as a control.

V is TRBV7-9 and J is TRBJ1-1; no clear D gene. Trimming cost V 9 bases and J 6 bases, with 11 bases left between them. The germline V gene has CDR1 SEHNR and CDR2 FQNEAQ (reference sequence). The CDR3 is made up of 11 amino acids. The DNA for the CDR3 is TGTGCCAGTCGACGGACGGCTGAAGCTTTCTTT. It yields the protein CASRRTAEAFF. The full variable domain, completed using reference TRBV7-9 and TRBJ1-1, is DTGVSQNPRHKITKRGQNVTFRCDPISEHNRLYWYRQTLGQGPEFLTYFQNEAQLEKSRLLSDRFSAERPKGSFSTLEIQRTEQGDSAMYLCASRRTAEAFFGQGTRLTVV.

This chain connects TRBV6-1 to TRBJ1-2, with TRBD1 as a possible D gene (5 bases). Germline CDR1 MNHNS, CDR2 SASEGT. The CDR3 has 12 residues. V lost 6 bases and J 6 bases, leaving 11 bases between the germline ends. The CDR3 loop is CASSPGPDGYTF. Written as DNA, the CDR3 is TGTGCCAGCAGCCCGGGACCGGATGGCTACACCTTC.

The chain combines TRBV28 with TRBJ1-3; D remains ambiguous. The CDR3 is 16 amino acids. Germline-derived CDR1 and CDR2 are MDHEN and SYDVKM. The V and J ends lost 2 bases and 0 bases respectively, with 11 bases between them. The DNA for the CDR3 is TGTGCCAGCAGTTTACCTCCCCCCTACTCTGGAAACACCATATATTTT. Its translation is CASSLPPPYSGNTIYF.

The chain joins TRBV5-8 to TRBJ2-1; no firm D call. Trimming removed 0 bases at V and 7 bases at J, with 8 bases between. Germline assignment: CDR1 SGHTS and CDR2 YDEGEE. The CDR3 sequence is 13 residues long. Written as DNA, the CDR3 is TGTGCCAGCAGCTTGGCCGGTGGGAATGAGCAGTTCTTC. This sequence encodes CASSLAGGNEQFF.

The chain has TRBV12-3 or TRBV12-4 and TRBJ2-7; D remains ambiguous. The germline V and J ends were trimmed by 5 bases and 2 bases, with 7 bases remaining between them. The CDR3 covers 12 residues. The CDR3 bases are TGTGCCAGCAGTCCCGGCCCCTACGAGCAGTACTTC. Encoded protein: CASSPGPYEQYF.

The chain uses TRBV6-2 or TRBV6-3 and TRBJ2-5, with 10 bases lining up with TRBD1. With V trimmed by 5 bases and J by 7 bases, 10 bases remained unmatched. CDR3 length equals 15 residues. Germline V gene lookup returns CDR1 MNHEY and CDR2 SVGEGT. DNA for the CDR3: TGTGCCAGCAGTCGACCGGGACAGGGGTTGGTGACCCAGTACTTC. Amino acids: CASSRPGQGLVTQYF.

The chain links TRBV5-1 to TRBJ1-6; TRBD1 matches 7 bases. CDR3 length: 15 amino acids. J was trimmed by 7 bases and V by 0 bases; bases with no gene match: 4. CDR1 SGHRS and CDR2 YFSETQ come from the germline V gene. CDR3 in amino acids: CASSLGHRGNSPLHF. CDR3 nucleotide sequence: TGCGCCAGCAGCTTGGGTCACAGGGGCAATTCACCCCTCCACTTT.

This rearrangement joins TRBV18 to TRBJ1-4; weak D call: TRBD1 (5 bases). The germline CDR1 and CDR2 sequences are KGHSH and LQKENI. The CDR3 totals 13 residues. The V end was cut by 3 bases, the J end by 7 bases, with 9 bases between. CDR3 loop: CASSPQGGEKLFF. The DNA of the CDR3 is TGTGCCAGCTCACCCCAGGGCGGTGAAAAACTGTTTTTT. Supplemented by reference TRBV18 and TRBJ1-4, the full variable domain reads NAGVMQNPRHLVRRRGQEARLRCSPMKGHSHVYWYRQLPEEGLKFMVYLQKENIIDESGMPKERFSAEFPKEGPSILRIQQVVRGDSAAYFCASSPQGGEKLFFGSGTQLSVL.

With respect to this clone: The same CDR3 is also encoded by other DNA sequences in this sample. CDR3 DNA: TGTGCCAGCTCACCACCGGGGACAGGGAACCAGCCCCAGCATTTT. Its translation: CASSPPGTGNQPQHF. This chain connects TRBV18 to TRBJ1-5; TRBD1 aligns across 9 bases. The CDR3 is 15 residues long. CDR1 and CDR2 (germline): KGHSH, LQKENI. V was pared by 0 bases and J by 7 bases, with 4 bases of the junction left unmatched.

This clone appeared once. Additional DNA sequences in this sample encode the identical CDR3. The chain combines TRBV10-3 with TRBJ1-1, with 7 bases matching TRBD1. The V gene end was trimmed by 9 bases and the J gene end by 0 bases; junction bases not matched to a gene: 4. The germline V gene encodes CDR1 ENHRY and CDR2 SYGVKD. The CDR3 is 13 amino acids. In nucleotides, the CDR3 is TGTGCCATTTCCAGGGGGATGAACACTGAAGCTTTCTTT. Amino acids: CAISRGMNTEAFF.

This chain uses TRBV6-4 with TRBJ1-6; D possibly corresponds to TRBD1 (5 bases). This CDR3 contains 15 residues. Germline V gene sequence: CDR1 MRHNA, CDR2 SNTAGT. Trimming stripped 6 bases from V and 5 bases from J, with 14 bases between. CDR3 residues: CASRAFQGDNSPLHF. CDR3 nucleotide sequence: TGTGCCAGCAGAGCCTTCCAGGGCGATAATTCACCCCTCCACTTT.

This clone was picked up one time. The rearrangement uses TRBV7-9 and TRBJ1-2, with 12 bases identical to TRBD1. CDR1 is SEHNR and CDR2 is FQNEAQ in the germline V gene (reference sequence). The V gene end was trimmed by 6 bases and the J gene end by 6 bases; junction bases not matched to a gene: 8. The CDR3 runs to 15 residues. CDR3 region: CASRSRDRGQDGYTF. The CDR3, as DNA: TGTGCCAGCAGGTCCCGGGACAGGGGGCAAGATGGCTACACCTTC.

The chain is built from TRBV11-1 and TRBJ2-3; 7 bases match TRBD2. With 1 base clipped from V and 7 bases from J, the junction kept 5 bases outside the gene matches. This CDR3 has 14 residues. Germline V gene data show CDR1 as SGHAT and CDR2 as FQDESV (reference sequence). The DNA of the CDR3 is TGTGCCAGCAGCTTAGGGCCCGGGGGGAATACGCAGTATTTT. This sequence encodes CASSLGPGGNTQYF.

The J gene is TRBJ1-3, the V gene TRBV10-3; the D gene is possibly TRBD1 (5 bases). Trimming cost V 0 bases and J 4 bases, with 16 bases left between them. The germline V gene has CDR1 ENHRY and CDR2 SYGVKD. The CDR3 is made up of 17 amino acids. CDR3 loop: CAISESTRGLSGNTIYF. The CDR3 DNA reads as TGTGCCATCAGTGAGTCTACAAGGGGTCTCTCCGGAAACACCATATATTTT.

The chain joins TRBV2 to TRBJ1-6; TRBD1 agrees at 9 bases. Germline trimming cut 7 bases from V and 6 bases from J; bases unmatched to any gene: 4. This CDR3 region has 14 residues. Germline V gene sequence: CDR1 SNHLY, CDR2 FYNNEI. CDR3 protein: CASTRDRVNSPLHF. The CDR3 nucleotides read TGTGCCAGCACCCGGGACAGGGTTAATTCACCCCTCCACTTT.

This chain links TRBV5-1 with TRBJ1-1; the match to TRBD1 covers 9 bases. The CDR3 is 14 amino acids. CDR1 and CDR2 from the germline V gene are SGHRS and YFSETQ. Trimming at V came to 4 bases and at J to 7 bases, leaving 8 bases not matched to a gene. CDR3 amino acids: CASSEPQGAGEAFF. The CDR3, as DNA: TGCGCCAGCAGCGAGCCACAGGGGGCCGGTGAAGCTTTCTTT.

V gene TRBV11-3 combines with J gene TRBJ2-3; TRBD1 agrees at 9 bases. J lost 4 bases, V lost 5 bases, and 4 bases had no gene match. Per the germline V gene, CDR1 is SGHNT and CDR2 is YENEEA. CDR3 length: 14 amino acids. Here the CDR3 DNA reads TGTGCCAGCAGCCTCAGGACAGGGGCAGATACGCAGTATTTT. Its protein is CASSLRTGADTQYF.

V and J are TRBV6-2 or TRBV6-3 and TRBJ1-5; the D gene is possibly TRBD1 (6 bases). Germline V gives CDR1 MNHEY, CDR2 SVGEGT. V was pared by 5 bases and J by 2 bases, with 16 bases between. This CDR3 spans 16 amino acids. CDR3 loop: CASSHRVRSGNQPQHF. CDR3 sequence (DNA): TGTGCCAGCAGTCACAGGGTTCGTTCAGGCAATCAGCCCCAGCATTTT.

The chain joins TRBV7-2 to TRBJ2-2; 8 bases are shared with TRBD1. V lost 5 bases to trimming and J lost 5 bases; unmatched junction nucleotides: 7. Germline V lookup: CDR1 SGHTA, CDR2 FQGNSA. The CDR3 is 15 residues long. This chain's CDR3 is CASSLGTGITGELFF. In DNA, the CDR3 is TGTGCCAGCAGCCTCGGGACAGGAATAACCGGGGAGCTGTTTTTT.

The chain has TRBV4-1 and TRBJ2-2, with D perhaps TRBD2 (7 bases). V gave up 1 base and J gave up 4 bases, with 16 bases separating them. This CDR3 spans 17 amino acids. CDR1 and CDR2 from the germline V gene are MGHRA and YSYEKL. The CDR3 DNA reads as TGCGCCAGCAGCCAAGGGGGGCACAGGGAGGGCACCGGGGAGCTGTTTTTT. Residues: CASSQGGHREGTGELFF.

The V call is TRBV30, the J call TRBJ1-5; D is unresolved. The CDR3 runs 13 residues. Germline V CDR1 and CDR2: GTSNPN, SVGIG (reference sequence). Trimming removed 0 bases from V and 7 bases from J, with 10 bases in between. CDR3 sequence (DNA): TGTGCCTGGAGTGTGCAGTTCGGACAGCCCCAGCATTTT. Protein product: CAWSVQFGQPQHF.

The CDR3 is CSARTGSYGYTF. CDR3 nucleotide sequence: TGCAGCGCACGGACAGGTAGCTATGGCTACACCTTC. The chain uses TRBV29-1 and TRBJ1-2; 7 bases are a match to TRBD1. The CDR3 is 12 amino acids. The trim removed 7 bases at V and 4 bases at J, leaving 6 bases unmatched. The germline V gene has CDR1 SQVTM and CDR2 ANQGSEA.

CDR3 region: CASSPPSSNQPQHF. The CDR3 bases are TGTGCCAGCTCACCACCGTCGAGCAATCAGCCCCAGCATTTT. This rearrangement joins TRBV18 to TRBJ1-5; D not resolved. V was clipped by 0 bases and J by 1 base, with 4 bases between them. The CDR3 runs to 14 residues. Per the germline V gene, CDR1 is KGHSH and CDR2 is LQKENI.

This clone was seen only a few times. V usage is TRBV7-9 and J usage is TRBJ1-2; unclear D gene. Trimming pared 1 base from V and 5 bases from J, leaving 8 bases between. Germline V lookup: CDR1 SEHNR, CDR2 FQNEAQ (reference sequence). The CDR3 has 13 amino acids. Written as DNA, the CDR3 is TGTGCCAGCAGCTTAGGACGGACTTATGGCTACACCTTC. Protein: CASSLGRTYGYTF.

V gene TRBV5-1 combines with J gene TRBJ1-2, with a tentative D call TRBD1 (5 bases). Trimming removed 0 bases from V and 0 bases from J, with 6 bases in between. The CDR3 consists of 14 residues. The germline CDR1 and CDR2 sequences are SGHRS and YFSETQ. The CDR3 sequence: CASSLGQSNYGYTF. CDR3 nucleotide sequence: TGCGCCAGCAGCTTGGGACAGTCTAACTATGGCTACACCTTC.

V usage is TRBV28 and J usage is TRBJ1-4; D perhaps matches TRBD1 (5 bases). V lost 2 bases to trimming and J lost 8 bases, with 15 bases between them. The CDR3 sequence is 15 residues long. Germline CDR1 and CDR2: MDHEN and SYDVKM. This CDR3 is CASSLGGGLGEKLFF. CDR3 sequence (DNA): TGTGCCAGCAGTTTAGGCGGGGGGTTAGGGGAAAAACTGTTTTTT. Looking up the rest from reference TRBV28 and TRBJ1-4 gives the full variable domain: DVKVTQSSRYLVKRTGEKVFLECVQDMDHENMFWYRQDPGLGLRLIYFSYDVKMKEKGDIPEGYSVSREKKERFSLILESASTNQTSMYLCASSLGGGLGEKLFFGSGTQLSVL.

This sequence joins TRBV4-2 and TRBJ1-2; TRBD1 might be the D (5 bases). Between the trimmed V and J ends, which lost 1 base and 5 bases, there was a span of 11 bases. CDR3 size: 14 residues. The germline V gene encodes CDR1 LGHNA and CDR2 YNFKEQ. The CDR3 sequence is CASSQGGSEYGYTF. The CDR3 bases are TGTGCCAGCAGCCAAGGGGGGTCGGAGTATGGCTACACCTTC.

This clone turned up a few times. The chain links TRBV5-1 to TRBJ2-3; 11 nucleotides match TRBD2. The CDR3 loop spans 17 amino acids. Germline CDR1 and CDR2: SGHRS and YFSETQ. The ends lost 4 bases at V and 0 bases at J; junction bases unmatched: 7. CDR3 in DNA: TGCGCCAGCAGCCCCGGGACTAGCGGATCTAGCACAGATACGCAGTATTTT. This translates into CASSPGTSGSSTDTQYF.

On this clone itself: A junction boundary mismatches the germline segment, possibly from a read error. The chain has TRBV7-7 and TRBJ2-5; TRBD2 aligns across 9 bases. CDR3 length equals 15 residues. Germline V gives CDR1 SSHAT, CDR2 FNYEAQ (reference sequence). The CDR3 DNA follows: TGTGCTAGCAGCTCTCAGCGGGGGGCCCAAGAGACCCAGTACTTC. This encodes CASSSQRGAQETQYF.